This T cell receptor (beta chain) was identified in a study of blood T cell repertoires in COVID-19 (dated by TCRdb to the early 2020s). Regarding the research as a whole: Collaborator samples came from the United States, Italy and Spain and covered acute and convalescent phases of COVID-19. Samples were obtained from the ongoing ImmuneRACE study (first 160 participants) and from 950 to 1,500 subjects provided by 6 global collaborators. The repertoires were released in a freely available public database meant as a resource for research on the immune response to SARS-CoV-2. The material from the prospective study consisted of cDNA or gDNA derived from T cells, B-cell-depleted T cells, or PBMCs. Subjects who had been exposed to COVID-19, were actively infected with it, or had recovered from it provided the deeply sampled blood TCRbeta repertoires that made up the dataset. A de-identified subject ID, COVID-19 status, age in years and sex were almost always included in the sample metadata. Where HLA class I and class II types were available, the types were taken from metadata supplied by the sample provider, not from assay-based typing.

This clone was observed a few times. The clone's antigen remains unknown. Base qualities are not at hand, and no much larger clone is one base apart. The immunoSEQ Assay, a bias-controlled multiplex PCR, was used to amplify TCRbeta CDR3 regions from genomic DNA. For the original study's pipeline: The number of nucleated cells in each sample was estimated by amplification of reference gene primers within the assay. Sequence reads were collapsed and filtered to measure the absolute abundance of every unique TCRbeta CDR3 rearrangement. Productive Simpson clonality was computed per sample as the square root of Simpson's diversity index over productive rearrangements. Entries here come from immuneACCESS through TCRdb and include only in-frame sequences with V and J called. Some clones fail to appear in such tables; in the studies checked, an unresolved V gene covers under half of the shortfall, and the cause of the remainder is unknown. Clone size and V and J calls were adopted from that table, with D and trimming inferred from the DNA. The sample table records roughly 220,000 clones; around 86% of these occur just once. Less than 4.5% of the sample is taken by the ten largest.

In the prospective study, participants were 18 to 89 years old, resided in under 30 geographic areas of the United States, and were enrolled through a virtual design. To assign participants to cohorts, the prospective study relied on clinical history that participants themselves reported in a screening survey and a study questionnaire. Mobile phlebotomists in the prospective study collected whole blood, serum and a nasopharyngeal or oropharyngeal swab from every participant. Prospective study participants could optionally give additional blood draws and questionnaires over a roughly 2-month period. Prospective study blood samples were shipped either frozen or at room temperature before DNA extraction. The paper as a whole reports these results and caveats: The quantity of clinical and demographic metadata differed by source and by participant and was supplied without curation.

CDR1 and CDR2 are drawn from the germline V gene (reference sequence): SGHKS, YYEKEE. Trimming takes 0 bases from V and 4 bases from J, and the germline ends sit 7 bases apart. Including the terminal cysteine and phenylalanine, the CDR3 comprises 13 residues. Only the CDR3 region is kept as DNA, spanning 39 bases read in frame from base 1. The sequence derives from a middle-aged woman with acute COVID-19. The V gene is TRBV5-5 and the J gene is TRBJ1-2; the D gene remains uncertain. The source material was PBMCs or T cells enriched from blood (not recorded which). The CDR3 sequence is CASSLVAGYGYTF. In nucleotides, the sequence is TGTGCCAGCAGCTTGGTTGCAGGCTATGGCTACACCTTC.